This is a list of T cell receptor beta chains from one sample in a study of T-cell memory formation after mild COVID-19. TCRdb used MiXCR to reprocess the 5' RACE reads, holding one entry per CDR3 protein. Among about 160,000 distinct CDR3 sequences, 25% to 40% were seen once, and the ten largest hold 12%. The sample comprised PBMCs or a T cell subset sorted from them (not recorded which). Receptor source: an adult woman who had mild COVID-19 (a few samples of this study predate the infection). Cell type and time point are not known. CDR3s include the opening cysteine and the closing phenylalanine or tryptophan. A D gene is named only where the DNA matches it firmly. Not all rows give a size; the values are once, few, many and, for expanded clones, a class.

>TRBV4-1|TRBJ2-3|.|TRBD1
TGCGCCAGCAGCCAATTCTTTCCCGGGACAGACTCTAGCACAGATACGCAGTATTTT
CASSQFFPGTDSSTDTQYF
>TRBV7-9|TRBJ1-2|.|.
TGTGCCAGCAGCTTAGCGGAGGGGGGATTCTCTGGCTACACCTTC
CASSLAEGGFSGYTF
>TRBV7-2|TRBJ2-4|.|TRBD2
TGTGCCAGCAGCCCCCAGGCTAGCGGCCCAGACATTCAGTACTTC
CASSPQASGPDIQYF
>TRBV9|TRBJ1-1|few|.
TGTGCCAGCAGCCCTCGGGTAGACGTACGGAACACTGAAGCTTTCTTT
CASSPRVDVRNTEAFF
>TRBV7-9|TRBJ2-3|.|.
TGTGCCAGCAGCTTACGACGTGAGGAAGATACGCAGTATTTT
CASSLRREEDTQYF
>TRBV5-1|TRBJ1-1|.|.
TGCGCCAGCAGCGACCTCATGAACACTGAAGCTTTCTTT
CASSDLMNTEAFF
>TRBV6-5|TRBJ2-3|.|.
TGTGCCAGCAGTTACTCGACCCCTGATAGCACAGATACGCAGTATTTT
CASSYSTPDSTDTQYF
>TRBV5-1|TRBJ2-7|few|.
TGCGCCAGCAGCTTGCCCTCCTACGAGCAGTACTTC
CASSLPSYEQYF
>TRBV6-2/TRBV6-3|TRBJ2-5|.|TRBD2
TGTGCCAGCAGGACCGTAGCGGGAGGCTCAGGGGAGACCCAGTACTTC
CASRTVAGGSGETQYF
>TRBV12-5|TRBJ1-1|.|.
TGTGCTAGTGGTTTGGTACTACGGGGCAGGGGGAACACTGAAGCTTTCTTT
CASGLVLRGRGNTEAFF
>TRBV11-2|TRBJ1-1|few|.
TGTGCCAGCCGCGACCGGAACACTGAAGCTTTCTTT
CASRDRNTEAFF
>TRBV3-2|TRBJ2-5|.|.
TGTGCCAGCAGCCAAGATGTGCGGACTAGCGGGAGAGAGACCCAGTACTTC
CASSQDVRTSGRETQYF
>TRBV7-6|TRBJ2-2|once|.
TGTGCCAGCAGCTTACAGGACGGGGAGCTGTTTTTT
CASSLQDGELFF
>TRBV2|TRBJ2-7|.|.
TGTGCCAGCAGTGAATCCCTGGCAGGGGCCAACGAGCAGTACTTC
CASSESLAGANEQYF
>TRBV20-1|TRBJ1-2|few|.
TGCAGTGCTAGAGACCCCGCGGGGGGCGACTATGGCTACACCTTC
CSARDPAGGDYGYTF
>TRBV27|TRBJ2-2|.|.
TGTGCCAGCAGTTTTGATTTTCCAGGGGGGCGCACCGGGGAGCTGTTTTTT
CASSFDFPGGRTGELFF
>TRBV27|TRBJ2-7|once|TRBD2
TGTGCCAGCAGTTTCCGGGAGGGGGACGAGCAGTACTTC
CASSFREGDEQYF
>TRBV30|TRBJ2-1|.|.
TGTGCCTGGCCTTACGCGGGTTGTCTAGTAGGCAATGAGCAGTTCTTC
CAWPYAGCLVGNEQFF
>TRBV4-3|TRBJ2-3|.|TRBD1
TGCGCCAGCAGCCAAGGGGACAGGGCGGCAGATACGCAGTATTTT
CASSQGDRAADTQYF
>TRBV7-9|TRBJ2-7|.|.
TGTGCCAGCAGCCCACCGGGATCTTCCTACGAGCAGTACTTC
CASSPPGSSYEQYF
>TRBV7-3|TRBJ2-2|few|TRBD2
TGTGCCAGCAGCTTAGTCGGCGGGAGGCCTAACACCGGGGAGCTGTTTTTT
CASSLVGGRPNTGELFF
>TRBV7-2|TRBJ2-1|.|TRBD2
TGTGCCAGCAGCATGCCCCGGGGCGGGAGTAATGAGCAGTTCTTC
CASSMPRGGSNEQFF
>TRBV20-1|TRBJ1-2|.|.
TGCAGTGCTAGAGATCCAGGCTACACCTTC
CSARDPGYTF
>TRBV11-3|TRBJ2-1|.|TRBD1
TGTGCCAGCAGCTCCCGACAGGGTCCCTACAATGAGCAGTTCTTC
CASSSRQGPYNEQFF
>TRBV12-3/TRBV12-4|TRBJ2-7|few|.
TGTGCCAGCGGCGGGACCGACTTCAGCTCCTACGAGCAGTACTTC
CASGGTDFSSYEQYF
>TRBV7-2|TRBJ2-7|.|TRBD2
TGTGCCAGCAGCATACGGACTAGCGGGGGTTACGAGCAGTACTTC
CASSIRTSGGYEQYF
>TRBV11-1|TRBJ2-1|once|.
TGTGCCAGCAGCTTACCGACCGATTACAATGAGCAGTTCTTC
CASSLPTDYNEQFF
>TRBV7-2|TRBJ2-5|.|TRBD2
TGTGCCAGCAGCCGAGGACTAGCGGGAGGAGAGACCCAGTACTTC
CASSRGLAGGETQYF
>TRBV7-2|TRBJ2-4|few|.
TGTGCCAGCAGCTCCTCCCGACGGGGGTTAGCCAAAAACATTCAGTACTTC
CASSSSRRGLAKNIQYF
>TRBV15|TRBJ1-3|.|.
TGTGCCACCAGCAGAACCTACACCGACAGCTCTGGAAACACCATATATTTT
CATSRTYTDSSGNTIYF
>TRBV4-1|TRBJ2-3|few|.
TGCGCCAGCAGTCGAGGACAGCCTAGCACAGATACGCAGTATTTT
CASSRGQPSTDTQYF
>TRBV6-2/TRBV6-3|TRBJ2-4|few|.
TGTGCCAGCAGCTACACGGGGGCGGCGGACATTCAGTACTTC
CASSYTGAADIQYF
>TRBV5-1|TRBJ2-5|few|.
TGCGCCAGCAGCTTGGCAGGGAACCAAGAGACCCAGTACTTC
CASSLAGNQETQYF
>TRBV20-1|TRBJ2-7|few|.
TGCAGTGCTAGAGACCGCGGCAGGTCCCCGTCCTACGAGCAGTACTTC
CSARDRGRSPSYEQYF
>TRBV7-3|TRBJ1-2|.|.
TGTGCCAGCAGCTCCAACCACAGGGCCGAGGCTGGTGGCTACACCTTC
CASSSNHRAEAGGYTF
>TRBV29-1|TRBJ2-6|.|.
TGCAGCGTCCTGGACAGTCCTGGTGGGGCCAACGTCCTGACTTTC
CSVLDSPGGANVLTF
>TRBV29-1|TRBJ1-2|.|.
TGCAGCGTAGAGGGACAATCGGGGCCACGGGGCTACACCTTC
CSVEGQSGPRGYTF
>TRBV7-8|TRBJ2-1|.|TRBD2
TGTGCCAGCAGCTCGAACTTAGCGGGAGGGACCGACAATGAGCAGTTCTTC
CASSSNLAGGTDNEQFF
>TRBV5-1|TRBJ1-2|.|TRBD1
TGCGCCAGCAGCGCAGGACAGGGGCCCTTCTATGGCTACACCTTC
CASSAGQGPFYGYTF
>TRBV21-1|TRBJ2-3|.|.
TGTGCCAGCAGCAAAGGACAGGGCACAGATACGCAGTATTTT
CASSKGQGTDTQYF
>TRBV6-5|TRBJ2-7|.|.
TGTGCCAGCAGAGTCGGGCAGAGTTCCTACGAGCAGTACTTC
CASRVGQSSYEQYF
>TRBV7-9|TRBJ2-2|.|.
TGTGCCAGCAGCTTAGGTCAGCTGAACACCGGGGAGCTGTTTTTT
CASSLGQLNTGELFF
>TRBV12-3/TRBV12-4|TRBJ1-1|few|.
TGTGCCAGCCTAAGAACGGACGAAGCTTTCTTT
CASLRTDEAFF
>TRBV5-1|TRBJ2-5|.|.
TGCGCCAGCAGCTTTACGGGGGCGGCTGAGACCCAGTACTTC
CASSFTGAAETQYF
>TRBV27|TRBJ2-3|few|TRBD2
TGTGCCAGCAGTCCCGGGACTAGCGGGACTACAGATACGCAGTATTTT
CASSPGTSGTTDTQYF
>TRBV11-2|TRBJ2-5|few|.
TGTGCCAGCAGCTCTTACCCGGGACGGCTTCAAGAGACCCAGTACTTC
CASSSYPGRLQETQYF
>TRBV27|TRBJ2-5|.|.
TGTGCCAGCGCCTCCGGATACCTCCAAGAGACCCAGTACTTC
CASASGYLQETQYF
>TRBV24-1|TRBJ1-1|.|.
TGTGCCACCAGTGAGGGGGACATCTTGAACACTGAAGCTTTCTTT
CATSEGDILNTEAFF
>TRBV6-2/TRBV6-3|TRBJ1-1|.|.
TGTGCCAGCAGTTACTCCCAACTAAAGACTGAAGCTTTCTTT
CASSYSQLKTEAFF
>TRBV5-1|TRBJ1-2|.|.
TGCGCCAGCAGCCCGGGAGAGGGGTATGGCTACACCTTC
CASSPGEGYGYTF